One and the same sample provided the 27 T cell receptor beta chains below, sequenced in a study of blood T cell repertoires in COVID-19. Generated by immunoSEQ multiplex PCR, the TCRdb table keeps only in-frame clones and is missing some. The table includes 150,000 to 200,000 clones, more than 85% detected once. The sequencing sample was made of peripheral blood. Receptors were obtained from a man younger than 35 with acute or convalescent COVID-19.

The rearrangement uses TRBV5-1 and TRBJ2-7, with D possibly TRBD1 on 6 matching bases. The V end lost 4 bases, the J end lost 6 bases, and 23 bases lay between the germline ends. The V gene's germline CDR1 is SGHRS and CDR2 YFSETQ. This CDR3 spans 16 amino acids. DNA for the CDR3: TGCGCCAGCAGCCCAACCACAGGGATGTCGGTTGGCGAGCAGTACTTC. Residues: CASSPTTGMSVGEQYF.

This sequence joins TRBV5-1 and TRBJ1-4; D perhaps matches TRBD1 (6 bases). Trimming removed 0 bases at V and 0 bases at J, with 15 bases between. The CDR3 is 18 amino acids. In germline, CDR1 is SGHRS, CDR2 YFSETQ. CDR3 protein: CASSLEGDTVATNEKLFF. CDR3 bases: TGCGCCAGCAGCTTGGAAGGGGACACGGTTGCAACTAATGAAAAACTGTTTTTT.

CDR3 amino acids: CASSMGLAGSQETQYF. CDR3 bases: TGTGCCAGTAGTATGGGACTAGCGGGATCTCAAGAGACCCAGTACTTC. The chain combines TRBV19 with TRBJ2-5; 13 bases align to TRBD2. In germline, CDR1 is LNHDA, CDR2 SQIVND (reference sequence). This CDR3 is built from 16 residues. Germline trimming cut 3 bases from V and 2 bases from J; bases unmatched to any gene: 3.

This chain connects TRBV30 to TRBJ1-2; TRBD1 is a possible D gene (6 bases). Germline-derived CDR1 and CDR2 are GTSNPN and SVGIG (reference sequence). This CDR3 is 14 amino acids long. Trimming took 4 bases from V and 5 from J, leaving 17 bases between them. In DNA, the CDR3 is TGTGCCTGGACCCGGGGCAGGGGCATTTATGGCTACACCTTC. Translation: CAWTRGRGIYGYTF.

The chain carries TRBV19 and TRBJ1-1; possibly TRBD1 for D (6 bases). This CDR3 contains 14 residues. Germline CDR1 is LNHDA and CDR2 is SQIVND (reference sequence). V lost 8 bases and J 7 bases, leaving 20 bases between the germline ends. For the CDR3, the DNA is TGTGCCAGTTCTGCGCCGACAGGTCAACTTGAAGCTTTCTTT. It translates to CASSAPTGQLEAFF.

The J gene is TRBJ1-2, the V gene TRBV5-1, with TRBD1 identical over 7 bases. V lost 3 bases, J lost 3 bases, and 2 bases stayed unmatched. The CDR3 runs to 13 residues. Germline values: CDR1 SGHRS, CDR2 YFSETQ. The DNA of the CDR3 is TGCGCCAGCAGCTACGGGACAGACTATGGCTACACCTTC. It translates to CASSYGTDYGYTF.

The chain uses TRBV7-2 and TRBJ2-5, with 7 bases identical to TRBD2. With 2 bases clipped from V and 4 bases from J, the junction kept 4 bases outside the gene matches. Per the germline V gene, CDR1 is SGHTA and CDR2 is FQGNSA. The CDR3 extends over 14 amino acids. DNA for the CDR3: TGTGCCAGCAGCTTATTCTCTAGCGGAGAGACCCAGTACTTC. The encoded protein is CASSLFSSGETQYF.

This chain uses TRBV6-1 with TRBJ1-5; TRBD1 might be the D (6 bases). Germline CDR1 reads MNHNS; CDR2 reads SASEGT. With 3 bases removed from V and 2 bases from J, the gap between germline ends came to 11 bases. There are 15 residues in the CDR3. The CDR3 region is CASSENRVGNQPQHF. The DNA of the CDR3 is TGTGCCAGCAGTGAGAACAGGGTCGGCAATCAGCCCCAGCATTTT.

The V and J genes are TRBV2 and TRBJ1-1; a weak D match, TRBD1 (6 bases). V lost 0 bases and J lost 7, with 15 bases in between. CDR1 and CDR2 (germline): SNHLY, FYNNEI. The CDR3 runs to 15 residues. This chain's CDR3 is CASSEATYDRREAFF. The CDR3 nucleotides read TGTGCCAGCAGTGAAGCTACTTACGACAGGCGTGAAGCTTTCTTT.

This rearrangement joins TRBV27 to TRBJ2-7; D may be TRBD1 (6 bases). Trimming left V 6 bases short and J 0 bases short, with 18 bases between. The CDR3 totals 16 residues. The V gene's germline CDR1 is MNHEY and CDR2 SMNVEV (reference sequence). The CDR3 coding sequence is TGTGCCAGCAGCCTTTATGCAGGGGTCCCCTCCTACGAGCAGTACTTC. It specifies CASSLYAGVPSYEQYF.

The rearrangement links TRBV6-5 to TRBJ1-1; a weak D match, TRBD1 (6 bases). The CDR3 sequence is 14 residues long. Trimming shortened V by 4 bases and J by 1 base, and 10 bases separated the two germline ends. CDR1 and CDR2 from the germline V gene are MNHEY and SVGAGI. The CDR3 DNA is TGTGCCAGCAGTTCGGACAGAAAGAACACTGAAGCTTTCTTT. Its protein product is CASSSDRKNTEAFF.

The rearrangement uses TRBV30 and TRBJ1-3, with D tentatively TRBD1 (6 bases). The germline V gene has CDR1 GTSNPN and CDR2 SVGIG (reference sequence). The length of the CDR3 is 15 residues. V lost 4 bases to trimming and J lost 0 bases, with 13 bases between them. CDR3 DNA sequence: TGTGCCTGGACCGGACAGATCTTCTCTGGAAACACCATATATTTT. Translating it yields CAWTGQIFSGNTIYF. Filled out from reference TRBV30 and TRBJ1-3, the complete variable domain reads SQTIHQWPATLVQPVGSPLSLECTVEGTSNPNLYWYRQAAGRGLQLLFYSVGIGQISSEVPQNLSASRPQDRQFILSSKKLLLSDSGFYLCAWTGQIFSGNTIYFGEGSWLTVV.

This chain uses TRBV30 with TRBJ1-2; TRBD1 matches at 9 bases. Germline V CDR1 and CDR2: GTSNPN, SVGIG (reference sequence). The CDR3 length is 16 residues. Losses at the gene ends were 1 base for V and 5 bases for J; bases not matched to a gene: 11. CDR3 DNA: TGTGCCTGGAGTGAAGTAGGGACAGGGATAGGGTATGGCTACACCTTC. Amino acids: CAWSEVGTGIGYGYTF.

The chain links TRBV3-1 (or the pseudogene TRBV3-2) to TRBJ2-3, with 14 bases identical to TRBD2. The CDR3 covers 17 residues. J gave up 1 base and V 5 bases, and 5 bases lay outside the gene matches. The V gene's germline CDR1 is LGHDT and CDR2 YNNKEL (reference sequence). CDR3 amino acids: CASSYLGLAGGTDTQYF. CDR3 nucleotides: TGTGCCAGCAGCTACCTGGGACTAGCGGGGGGCACAGATACGCAGTATTTT.

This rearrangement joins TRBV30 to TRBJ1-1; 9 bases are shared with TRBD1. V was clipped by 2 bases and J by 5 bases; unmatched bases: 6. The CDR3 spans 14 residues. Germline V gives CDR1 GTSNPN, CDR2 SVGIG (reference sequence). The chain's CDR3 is CAWSPGQGLTEAFF. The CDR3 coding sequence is TGTGCCTGGAGTCCGGGACAGGGCTTGACTGAAGCTTTCTTT.

The CDR3 is CASSGDSGRQFF. The CDR3 DNA reads TGTGCCAGCAGCGGGGACTCGGGCCGGCAGTTCTTC. This chain links TRBV7-2 with TRBJ2-1, with D perhaps TRBD2 (6 bases). V was cut by 5 bases and J by 12 bases, with 14 bases left in between. This CDR3 is 12 amino acids long. The germline gives CDR1 SGHTA, CDR2 FQGNSA.

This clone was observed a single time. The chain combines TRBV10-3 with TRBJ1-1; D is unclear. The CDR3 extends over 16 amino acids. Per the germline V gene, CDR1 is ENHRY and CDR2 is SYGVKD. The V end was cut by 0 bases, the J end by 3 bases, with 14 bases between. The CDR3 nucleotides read TGTGCCATCAGTGAGTCGCCCAAGCTCGAACACACTGAAGCTTTCTTT. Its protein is CAISESPKLEHTEAFF.

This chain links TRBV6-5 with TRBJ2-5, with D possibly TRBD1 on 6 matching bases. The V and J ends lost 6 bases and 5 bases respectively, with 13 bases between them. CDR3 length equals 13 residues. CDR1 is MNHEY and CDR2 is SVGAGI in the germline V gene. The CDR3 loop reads CASSRGAWETQYF. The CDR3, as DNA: TGTGCCAGCAGCAGGGGCGCCTGGGAGACCCAGTACTTC.

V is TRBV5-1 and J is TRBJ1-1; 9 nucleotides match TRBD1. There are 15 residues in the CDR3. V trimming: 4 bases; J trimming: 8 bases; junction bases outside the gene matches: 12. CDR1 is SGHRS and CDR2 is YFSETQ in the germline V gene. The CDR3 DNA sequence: TGCGCCAGCAGCGCCTACAGGGGGCGCGGAGGGGAAGCTTTCTTT. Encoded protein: CASSAYRGRGGEAFF.

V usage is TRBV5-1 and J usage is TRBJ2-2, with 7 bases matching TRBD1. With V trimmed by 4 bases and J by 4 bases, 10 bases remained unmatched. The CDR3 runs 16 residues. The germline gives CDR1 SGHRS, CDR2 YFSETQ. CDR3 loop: CASSPLTGVSTGELFF. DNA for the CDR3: TGCGCCAGCAGCCCGTTAACAGGGGTGAGCACCGGGGAGCTGTTTTTT.

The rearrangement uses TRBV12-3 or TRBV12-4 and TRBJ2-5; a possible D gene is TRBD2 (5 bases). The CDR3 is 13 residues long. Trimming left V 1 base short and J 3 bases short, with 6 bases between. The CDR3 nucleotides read TGTGCCAGCAGTTTAGTCGGGAAAGAGACCCAGTACTTC. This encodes CASSLVGKETQYF.

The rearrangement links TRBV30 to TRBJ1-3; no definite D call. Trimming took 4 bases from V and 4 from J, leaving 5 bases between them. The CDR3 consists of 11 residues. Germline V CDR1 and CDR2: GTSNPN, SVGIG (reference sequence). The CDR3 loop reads CAWTRGNTIYF. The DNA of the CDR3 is TGTGCCTGGACCAGAGGAAACACCATATATTTT.

CDR3: CAISEGASSYNSPLHF. CDR3 DNA: TGTGCCATCAGTGAGGGAGCCAGCTCCTATAATTCACCCCTCCACTTT. The chain recombines TRBV10-3 with TRBJ1-6; no clear D gene. The CDR3 loop spans 16 amino acids. Looked up from germline, CDR1 is ENHRY and CDR2 is SYGVKD. With 2 bases removed from V and 0 bases from J, the gap between germline ends came to 8 bases.

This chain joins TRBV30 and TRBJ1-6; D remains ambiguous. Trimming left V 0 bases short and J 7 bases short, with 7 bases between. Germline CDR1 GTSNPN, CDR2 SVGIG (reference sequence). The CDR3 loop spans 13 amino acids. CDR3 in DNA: TGTGCCTGGAGTGTACGGTGGAATTCACCCCTCCACTTT. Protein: CAWSVRWNSPLHF.

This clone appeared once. The CDR3 sequence: CASSLWGGAMNTEAFF. CDR3 nucleotides: TGTGCCAGCAGCTTATGGGGCGGAGCAATGAACACTGAAGCTTTCTTT. The J gene is TRBJ1-1, the V gene TRBV11-2, with D perhaps matching TRBD1 (5 bases). V dropped 2 bases and J dropped 0 bases, with 13 bases sitting between them. The CDR3 spans 16 residues. Germline CDR1 is SGHAT and CDR2 is FQNNGV. The variable domain in full, with the rest retrieved from reference TRBV11-2 and TRBJ1-1, is EAGVAQSPRYKIIEKRQSVAFWCNPISGHATLYWYQQILGQGPKLLIQFQNNGVVDDSQLPKDRFSAERLKGVDSTLKIQPAKLEDSAVYLCASSLWGGAMNTEAFFGQGTRLTVV.

CDR3 protein: CASSEVVGEKLFF. The CDR3 region has the DNA TGTGCCAGCAGTGAAGTTGTCGGTGAAAAACTGTTTTTT. V and J are TRBV2 and TRBJ1-4, with D uncertain. Deletions cut 1 base from V and 7 bases from J, with 7 bases between. Germline lookup yields CDR1 SNHLY and CDR2 FYNNEI. This CDR3 region has 13 residues.

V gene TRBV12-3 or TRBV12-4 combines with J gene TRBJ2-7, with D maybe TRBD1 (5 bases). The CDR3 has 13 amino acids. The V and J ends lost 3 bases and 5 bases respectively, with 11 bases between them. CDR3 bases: TGTGCCAGCAGTTTGGGGCTCGCCAACGAGCAGTACTTC. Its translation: CASSLGLANEQYF.